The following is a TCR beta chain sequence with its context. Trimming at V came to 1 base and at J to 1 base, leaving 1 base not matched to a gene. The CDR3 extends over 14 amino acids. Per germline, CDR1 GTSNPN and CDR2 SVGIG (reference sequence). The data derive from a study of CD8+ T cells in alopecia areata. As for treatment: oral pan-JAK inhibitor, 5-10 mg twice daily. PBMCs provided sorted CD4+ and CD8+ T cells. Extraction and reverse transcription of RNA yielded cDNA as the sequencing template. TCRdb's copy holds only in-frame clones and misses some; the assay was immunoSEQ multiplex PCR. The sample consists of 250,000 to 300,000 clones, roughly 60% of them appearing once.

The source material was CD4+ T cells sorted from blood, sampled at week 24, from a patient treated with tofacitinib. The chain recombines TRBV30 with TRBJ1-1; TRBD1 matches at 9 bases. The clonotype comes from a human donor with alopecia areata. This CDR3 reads CAWSGDRANTEAFF. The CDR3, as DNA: TGTGCCTGGAGTGGGGACAGGGCGAACACTGAAGCTTTCTTT.